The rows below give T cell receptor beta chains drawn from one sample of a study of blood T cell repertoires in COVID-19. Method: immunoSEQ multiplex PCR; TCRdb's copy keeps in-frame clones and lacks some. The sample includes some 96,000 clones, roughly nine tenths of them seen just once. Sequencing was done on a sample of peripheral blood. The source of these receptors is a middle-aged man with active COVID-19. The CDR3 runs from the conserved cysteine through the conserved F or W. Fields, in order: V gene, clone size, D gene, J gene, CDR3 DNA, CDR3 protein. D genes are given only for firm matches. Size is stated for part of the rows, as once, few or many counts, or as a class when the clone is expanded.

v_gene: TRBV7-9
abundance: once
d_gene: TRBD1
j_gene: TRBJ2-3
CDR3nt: TGTGCCAGCAGCTCCCGGACAGGGGGGACCCTAAGCACAGATACGCAGTATTTT
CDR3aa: CASSSRTGGTLSTDTQYF

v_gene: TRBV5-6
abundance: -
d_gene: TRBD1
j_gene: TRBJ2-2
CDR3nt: TGTGCCAGCAGCTGGGGGACAGGGGCGAACACCGGGGAGCTGTTTTTT
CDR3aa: CASSWGTGANTGELFF

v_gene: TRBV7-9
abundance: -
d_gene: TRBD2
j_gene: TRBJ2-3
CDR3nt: TGTGCCAGCAGCTTAGGTGGCGGGGGGATTAGCACAGATACGCAGTATTTT
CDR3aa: CASSLGGGGISTDTQYF

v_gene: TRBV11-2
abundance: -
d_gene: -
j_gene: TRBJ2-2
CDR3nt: TGTGCCAGCACCCCGGTTAGTGACGGGGAGCTGTTTTTT
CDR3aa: CASTPVSDGELFF

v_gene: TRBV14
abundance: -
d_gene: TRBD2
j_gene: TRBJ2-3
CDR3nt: TGTGCCAGCAGCCGGGCACTAGCGGGTACAGATACGCAGTATTTT
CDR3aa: CASSRALAGTDTQYF

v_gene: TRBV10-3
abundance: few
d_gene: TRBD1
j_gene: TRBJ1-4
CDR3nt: TGTGCCACCGGGACAGGGGATGAAAAACTGTTTTTT
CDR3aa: CATGTGDEKLFF

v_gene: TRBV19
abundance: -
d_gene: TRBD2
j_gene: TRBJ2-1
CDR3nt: TGTGCCAGTAGTATTTTCGCCCTGACTAGCGGGAGTACATCCTACAATGAGCAGTTCTTC
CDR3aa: CASSIFALTSGSTSYNEQFF

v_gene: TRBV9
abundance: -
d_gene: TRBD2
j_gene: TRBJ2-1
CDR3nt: TGTGCCAGCAGCGCAGCCCCGGGACTAGCGGGACAATCTACCTACAATGAGCAGTTCTTC
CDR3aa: CASSAAPGLAGQSTYNEQFF

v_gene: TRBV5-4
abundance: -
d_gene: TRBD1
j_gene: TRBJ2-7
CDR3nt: TGTGCCAGCAGCGACGGACAGGGAGTCAGCTCCTACGAGCAGTACTTC
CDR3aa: CASSDGQGVSSYEQYF

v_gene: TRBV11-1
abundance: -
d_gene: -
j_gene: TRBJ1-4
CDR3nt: TGTGCCAGCAGCCTCCCCTGGCAACCCCTTAATGAAAAACTGTTTTTT
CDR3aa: CASSLPWQPLNEKLFF

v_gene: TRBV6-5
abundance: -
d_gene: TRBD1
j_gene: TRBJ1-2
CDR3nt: TGTGCCAGCCGGGGGAGGACAGGCGGGGGCTACACCTTC
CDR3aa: CASRGRTGGGYTF

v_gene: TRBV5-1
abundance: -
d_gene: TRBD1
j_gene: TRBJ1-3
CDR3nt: TGCGCCAGCAGCTCCGCGGGGGGACAGTCCTCTGGAAACACCATATATTTT
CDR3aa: CASSSAGGQSSGNTIYF

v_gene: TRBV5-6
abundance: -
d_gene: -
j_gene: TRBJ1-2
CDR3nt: TGTGCCAGCAGCTTGGCCCCCAGTGGGGCAGACTATGGCTACACCTTC
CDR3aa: CASSLAPSGADYGYTF

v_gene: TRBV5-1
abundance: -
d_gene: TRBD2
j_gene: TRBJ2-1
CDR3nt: TGCGCCAGCAGCTTGGATAGCGGGGAGTACAATGAGCAGTTCTTC
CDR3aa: CASSLDSGEYNEQFF

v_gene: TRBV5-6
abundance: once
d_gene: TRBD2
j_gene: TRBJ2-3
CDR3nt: TGTGCCAGCAGCTTGACTACGGGAGGCGGCACAGATACGCAGTATTTT
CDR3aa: CASSLTTGGGTDTQYF

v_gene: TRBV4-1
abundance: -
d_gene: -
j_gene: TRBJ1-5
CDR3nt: TGCGCCAGCAGCCAAGATACAGCTGATAGCAATCAGCCCCAGCATTTT
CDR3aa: CASSQDTADSNQPQHF

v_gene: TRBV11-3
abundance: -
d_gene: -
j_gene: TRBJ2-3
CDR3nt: TGTGCCAGCAGCTTAACCGGGGGGCGTAGGGGCACAGATACGCAGTATTTT
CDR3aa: CASSLTGGRRGTDTQYF

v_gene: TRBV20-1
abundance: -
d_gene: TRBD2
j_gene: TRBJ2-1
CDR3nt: TGCAGTGCTAGTTTGTTACTAGCGGGGAACAATGAGCAGTTCTTC
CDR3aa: CSASLLLAGNNEQFF

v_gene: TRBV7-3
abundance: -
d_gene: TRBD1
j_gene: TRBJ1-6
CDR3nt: TGTGCCAGCAGCTTAACCGGGGACAGAGATTCACCCCTCCACTTT
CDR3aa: CASSLTGDRDSPLHF

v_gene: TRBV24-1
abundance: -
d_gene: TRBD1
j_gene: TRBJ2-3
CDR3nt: TGTGCCACCCGGGACAGGGGTGAAGATACGCAGTATTTT
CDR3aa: CATRDRGEDTQYF

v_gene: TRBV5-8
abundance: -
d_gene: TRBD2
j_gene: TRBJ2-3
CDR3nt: TGTGCCAGCAGCTTGGGGTCGGGAGGTGGAGAAGATACGCAGTATTTT
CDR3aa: CASSLGSGGGEDTQYF

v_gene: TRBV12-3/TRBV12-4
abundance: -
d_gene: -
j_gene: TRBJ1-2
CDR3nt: TGTGCCAGCAGTTTGCGGGGTCGGGATGGCTACACCTTC
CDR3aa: CASSLRGRDGYTF

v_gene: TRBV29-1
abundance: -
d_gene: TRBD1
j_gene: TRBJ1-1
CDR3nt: TGCAGCGTTGGTGGACAGGGCCTTGAAGCTTTCTTT
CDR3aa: CSVGGQGLEAFF

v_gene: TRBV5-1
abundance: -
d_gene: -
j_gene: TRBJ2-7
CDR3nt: TGCGCCAGCAGCGCGGGACTCACCAGCTACGAGCAGTACTTC
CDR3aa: CASSAGLTSYEQYF

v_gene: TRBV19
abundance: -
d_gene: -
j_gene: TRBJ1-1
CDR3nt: TGTGCCAGTATAATGTCCACGGGAGGTGAAGCTTTCTTT
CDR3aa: CASIMSTGGEAFF

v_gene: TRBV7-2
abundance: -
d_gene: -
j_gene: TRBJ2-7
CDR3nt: TGTGCCAGCAACCACGGGAGTCCCGCACTACGCGAGCAGTACTTC
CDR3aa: CASNHGSPALREQYF

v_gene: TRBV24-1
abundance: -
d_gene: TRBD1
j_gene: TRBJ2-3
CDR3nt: TGTGCCACCAGTCGACAGGGGGCAGATACGCAGTATTTT
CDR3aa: CATSRQGADTQYF

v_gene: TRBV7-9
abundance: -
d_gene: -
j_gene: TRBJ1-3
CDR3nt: TGTGCCAGCAGACCTGGCGGGGCGGGGGCGAAAGGAAACACCATATATTTT
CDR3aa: CASRPGGAGAKGNTIYF

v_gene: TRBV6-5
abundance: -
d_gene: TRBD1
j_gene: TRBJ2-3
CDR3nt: TGTGCCAGCAAGACAGGGGACACAGATACGCAGTATTTT
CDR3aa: CASKTGDTDTQYF

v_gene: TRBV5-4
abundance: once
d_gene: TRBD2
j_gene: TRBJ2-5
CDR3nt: TGTGCCAGCAGCCCCTGGGGCGGGGGCCAAGAGACCCAGTACTTC
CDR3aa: CASSPWGGGQETQYF

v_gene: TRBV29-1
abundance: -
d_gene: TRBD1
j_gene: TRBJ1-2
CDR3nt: TGCAGCGTTGACTGGGGACAGACTAACTATGGCTACACCTTC
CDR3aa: CSVDWGQTNYGYTF

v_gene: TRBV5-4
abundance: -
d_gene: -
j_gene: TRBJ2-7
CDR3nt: TGTGCCAGCAGCTTGGCCTCCGGGGTCGAGCAGTACTTC
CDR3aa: CASSLASGVEQYF

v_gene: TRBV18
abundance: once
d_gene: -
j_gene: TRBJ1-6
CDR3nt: TGTGCCAGCTCATCGGGACAACTCTCCTATAATTCACCCCTCCACTTT
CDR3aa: CASSSGQLSYNSPLHF

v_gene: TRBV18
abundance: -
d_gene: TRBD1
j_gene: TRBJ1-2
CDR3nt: TGTGCCAGCTCACCTTTTCGGGACAGGGTAGATCGAGGCTACACCTTC
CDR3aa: CASSPFRDRVDRGYTF

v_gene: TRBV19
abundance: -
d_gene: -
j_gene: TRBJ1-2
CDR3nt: TGTGCCAGTAGTATAGATGGAGAGGGACTTTATGGCTACACCTTC
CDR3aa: CASSIDGEGLYGYTF

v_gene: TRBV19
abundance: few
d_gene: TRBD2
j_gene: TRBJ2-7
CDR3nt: TGTGCCTGTACGGGGGGGAACTACGAGCAGTACTTC
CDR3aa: CACTGGNYEQYF

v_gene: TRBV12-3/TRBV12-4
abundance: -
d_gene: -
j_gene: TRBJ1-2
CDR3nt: TGTGCCAGCAGCCCTCGGTGGAACTATGGCTACACCTTC
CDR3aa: CASSPRWNYGYTF

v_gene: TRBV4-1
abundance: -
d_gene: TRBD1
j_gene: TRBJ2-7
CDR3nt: TGCGCCAGCAGCCAAGATTGGACAGGGCGGTTCTACGAGCAGTACTTC
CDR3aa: CASSQDWTGRFYEQYF

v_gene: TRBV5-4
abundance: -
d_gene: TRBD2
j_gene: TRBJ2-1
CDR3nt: TGTGCCAGCAGCTTGGCAAGCGGGAGGTCGCTTTACAATGAGCAGTTCTTC
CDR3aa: CASSLASGRSLYNEQFF

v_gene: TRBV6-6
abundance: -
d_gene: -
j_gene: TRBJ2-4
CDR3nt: TGTGCCAGCAGCGATACATCAGGGCTCGACCTAGTCCGAGCCAAAAACATTCAGTACTTC
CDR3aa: CASSDTSGLDLVRAKNIQYF

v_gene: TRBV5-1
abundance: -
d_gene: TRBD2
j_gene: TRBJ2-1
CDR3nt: TGCGCCAGCATGGTAGCGGGAGGTGGGAATGAGCAGTTCTTC
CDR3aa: CASMVAGGGNEQFF

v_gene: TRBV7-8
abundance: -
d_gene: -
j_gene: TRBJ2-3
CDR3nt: TGTGCCAGCATACAGAGTTTCACAGATACGCAGTATTTT
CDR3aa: CASIQSFTDTQYF

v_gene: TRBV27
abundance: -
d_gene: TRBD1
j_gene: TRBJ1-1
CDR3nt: TGTGCCAGCAGGGGGGACAGGGACAGGGGGAACACTGAAGCTTTCTTT
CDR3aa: CASRGDRDRGNTEAFF

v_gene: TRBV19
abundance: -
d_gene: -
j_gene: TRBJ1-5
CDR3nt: TGTGCCAGTAGTCAGGATCATAGCAATCAGCCCCAGCATTTT
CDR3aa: CASSQDHSNQPQHF

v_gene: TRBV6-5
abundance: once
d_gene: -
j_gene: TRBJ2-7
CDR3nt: TGTGCCAGCAGTATCTTTTCGTCGGGCGAGCAGTACTTC
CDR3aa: CASSIFSSGEQYF

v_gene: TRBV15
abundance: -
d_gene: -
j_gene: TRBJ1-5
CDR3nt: TGTGCCACCAGCATCTACGGAGATAGCAATCAGCCCCAGCATTTT
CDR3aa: CATSIYGDSNQPQHF

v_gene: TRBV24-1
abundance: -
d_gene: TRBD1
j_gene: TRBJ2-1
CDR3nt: TGTGCCACCAGTGATGGAGGGACAGGATCTTACAATGAGCAGTTCTTC
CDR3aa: CATSDGGTGSYNEQFF